What follows describes a single T cell receptor (beta chain). A far more abundant clone sits one base away, making this likely a read error. The same CDR3 can be traced to other DNA sequences in this sample. Samples left unsorted employed approximately 83 million PBMCs for genomic DNA. The data originate from a study of shared clonotypes between healthy human individuals. This was a deep-level run. Sequencing used immunoSEQ multiplex PCR; TCRdb keeps in-frame clones, though not all of them. The sample lists about 520,000 clones, around 85% seen once, with roughly an eighth in the top ten. The CDR3 is 14 amino acids. The germline V gene has CDR1 GTSNPN and CDR2 SVGIG (reference sequence).

The chain carries TRBV30 and TRBJ1-1, with a tentative D call TRBD1 (6 bases). Material: PBMCs. This sequence was found in a woman between 40 and 55 years old in good health. Some clones in this sample may be carry-over from other donors' samples. The CDR3 loop reads CAWSHRDGDTEAFF. The DNA for the CDR3 is TGCGCCTGGAGTCACAGGGACGGGGACACTGAAGCTTTCTTT.